This TCR beta chain was profiled in a study of blood T cell repertoires in COVID-19. Authors' processing steps: Reference gene primer amplification in the assay estimated nucleated cell counts. The protocol was immunoSEQ multiplex PCR, while the TCRdb copy is restricted to in-frame clones and leaves out a portion. Clonal size and the V and J genes are those of that table, whereas D and trimming came from the DNA. The table has roughly 24,000 clones, 83% seen once; the top ten hold roughly 50%. The clonotype comes from a man in his 70s with acute or convalescent COVID-19. Specimen: peripheral blood.

CDR3 bases: TGCGCCAGCAGCCGCCAGACAGGGGACACTGAAGCTTTCTTT. Its translation: CASSRQTGDTEAFF. This chain uses TRBV4-3 with TRBJ1-1; 8 positions agree with TRBD1. The CDR3 has 14 amino acids. Trimming removed 4 bases from V and 3 bases from J; junction bases left unmatched: 4. Germline lookup yields CDR1 LGHNA and CDR2 YSLEER.